A selection of T cell receptor beta chains follows, all from one sample in a study of response to subunit inactivated influenza vaccine. TCRdb re-derived calls from the RT-PCR reads in MiXCR, one entry per CDR3 protein. This sample carries just under 550,000 distinct CDR3 sequences, under 25% of them seen once, and the ten largest clones take about 2.8%. These data were also reused for a study on T cells expressing NK-cell markers.

Sequences were derived from CD4+ T cells sorted from PBMCs, sampled 12 days after vaccination. Every receptor here comes from a man in his fifties or sixties who received an inactivated influenza vaccine. CDR3s include the opening cysteine and the closing phenylalanine or tryptophan. Each record gives: V gene, CDR3 length, J gene, D gene, clone size, CDR3 DNA, CDR3 protein. D genes are given only for firm matches. Some rows have no size entry. The others give once, few or many, or a class for an expanded clone.

TRBV12-3/TRBV12-4	17	TRBJ2-2	TRBD1	few	TGTGCCAGCAGTCCCCTACCGGGACAGGGAAGTCCCGGGGAGCTGTTTTTT	CASSPLPGQGSPGELFF
TRBV11-2	14	TRBJ2-3	-	few	TGTGCCAGCAGCCTAGCCAGGGCCGCAGATACGCAGTATTTT	CASSLARAADTQYF
TRBV29-1	13	TRBJ1-1	-	-	TGCAGCGTCCTTGGGACACTTGGCACTGAAGCTTTCTTT	CSVLGTLGTEAFF
TRBV11-2	17	TRBJ2-5	-	-	TGTGCCAGCAGCCACCTTGGGTTAGCGGCCCTTAAAGAGACCCAGTACTTC	CASSHLGLAALKETQYF
TRBV5-1	13	TRBJ2-7	-	-	TGCGCCAGCAGGCTCGGGAACCTCTACGAGCAGTACTTC	CASRLGNLYEQYF
TRBV4-1	16	TRBJ1-6	TRBD1	few	TGCGCCAGCAGCCGTCCACAGGGGAGAGGTAATTCACCCCTCCACTTT	CASSRPQGRGNSPLHF
TRBV20-1	12	TRBJ2-5	-	-	TGCAGTGCTAGGGACTTCTTAGAGACCCAGTACTTC	CSARDFLETQYF
TRBV6-5	16	TRBJ2-7	TRBD1	-	TGTGCCAGCAGTTACCCCCTGACAGGGGGGAACTACGAGCAGTACTTC	CASSYPLTGGNYEQYF
TRBV5-1	15	TRBJ2-7	-	few	TGCGCCAGCAGCTTGGCTGTGGGAGCCTTGGACGAGCAGTACTTC	CASSLAVGALDEQYF
TRBV7-2	16	TRBJ2-7	-	-	TGTGCCAGCAGCTTATCTCGAACGCCGGCTTTCTACGAGCAGTACTTC	CASSLSRTPAFYEQYF
TRBV28	15	TRBJ2-7	-	few	TGTGCCAGCAGAGGACAGGAGGGAATATTCTACGAGCAGTACTTC	CASRGQEGIFYEQYF
TRBV28	13	TRBJ1-2	-	few	TGTGCCAGCAAAAGACCAGGGTCGGGTGGCTACACCTTC	CASKRPGSGGYTF
TRBV2	15	TRBJ2-5	-	-	TGTGCCAGCAGTGAAGCTTCCGGGTACCAAGAGACCCAGTACTTC	CASSEASGYQETQYF
TRBV5-1	14	TRBJ1-2	-	few	TGCGCCAGCAGTTCTGGGGAGGACAACTATGGCTACACCTTC	CASSSGEDNYGYTF
TRBV5-1	15	TRBJ2-5	-	few	TGCGCCAGCAGCCCCGAAGCGGGCGTCCAAGAGACCCAGTACTTC	CASSPEAGVQETQYF
TRBV6-2/TRBV6-3	15	TRBJ2-5	-	few	TGTGCCAGCAAAAACCACCGGGACTCGGAAGAGACCCAGTACTTC	CASKNHRDSEETQYF
TRBV7-8	15	TRBJ2-3	-	-	TGTGCCAGCAGCTTAATGGACAGATTCACAGATACGCAGTATTTT	CASSLMDRFTDTQYF
TRBV7-2	13	TRBJ1-5	-	-	TGTGCCAGCAGCTTAAAGAGGGAAGGGACCCAGCATTTT	CASSLKREGTQHF
TRBV6-2/TRBV6-3	14	TRBJ1-5	TRBD1	few	TGTGCCAGCAGTAAGGACAGGGGCGATCAGCCCCAGCATTTT	CASSKDRGDQPQHF
TRBV11-2	16	TRBJ2-6	TRBD1	few	TGTGCCAGCAGCCCAGGGGGTAGCTCTGGGGCCAACGTCCTGACTTTC	CASSPGGSSGANVLTF
TRBV29-1	13	TRBJ2-5	-	few	TGCAGCGTGGGGGGGAGGGGGACGGAGACCCAGTACTTC	CSVGGRGTETQYF
TRBV5-1	14	TRBJ2-4	-	few	TGCGCCAGCAGTGGCTCGGGAACCAAAAACATTCAGTACTTC	CASSGSGTKNIQYF
TRBV20-1	14	TRBJ2-1	TRBD2	many	TGCAGTGCAGATAATAGCGGGAGGGCCGTTGAGCAGTTCTTC	CSADNSGRAVEQFF
TRBV5-1	15	TRBJ2-1	-	few	TGCGCCAGCAGCTCCAGTTCGGGGGCCTGGGATGAGCAGTTCTTC	CASSSSSGAWDEQFF
TRBV18	15	TRBJ2-1	-	-	TGTGCCAGCTCAACTGGGGTATTGTCATCCAATGAGCAGTTCTTC	CASSTGVLSSNEQFF
TRBV7-6	16	TRBJ1-3	-	few	TGTGCCAGCAGCTCCCGGACGGGCCGCTCTGGAAACACCATATATTTT	CASSSRTGRSGNTIYF
TRBV6-2/TRBV6-3	17	TRBJ2-1	-	-	TGTGCCAGCACGCCAGGGGTGGGGCAGGGATTATACAATGAGCAGTTCTTC	CASTPGVGQGLYNEQFF
TRBV10-3	11	TRBJ2-1	-	-	TGTGCCATCAGTGGGGCCATTGAGCAGTTCTTC	CAISGAIEQFF
TRBV4-1	15	TRBJ1-3	-	-	TGCGCCAGCAGCCAGGACAGTGGAGGTGGAAACACCATATATTTT	CASSQDSGGGNTIYF
TRBV18	14	TRBJ2-5	-	few	TGTGCCAGCTCACCACCCGGTCGACGGGAGACCCAGTACTTC	CASSPPGRRETQYF
TRBV12-3/TRBV12-4	14	TRBJ2-5	-	few	TGTGCCAGCAGTGAACTAGGGATGGGAGAGACCCAGTACTTC	CASSELGMGETQYF
TRBV12-3/TRBV12-4	13	TRBJ1-1	-	many	TGTGCCAGCAGTTTAGGAGACACAGCCAAAGCTTTCTTT	CASSLGDTAKAFF
TRBV7-6	15	TRBJ2-5	-	once	TGTGCCAGCAGCTTAGCGTGGGGCATGAAAGAGACCCAGTACTTC	CASSLAWGMKETQYF
TRBV7-9	13	TRBJ1-1	TRBD1	-	TGTGCCAGCAGCCAGACAGGGCCCACTGAAGCTTTCTTT	CASSQTGPTEAFF
TRBV19	18	TRBJ2-1	TRBD2	-	TGTGCCAGTAGACTTACCCGGCCACTAGCGGGAGGGCCCAATGAGCAGTTCTTC	CASRLTRPLAGGPNEQFF